The rows below give T cell receptor beta chains drawn from one sample of a study of CD8+CD57+ T cells in acquired aplastic anemia. TCRdb passed the reads through MiXCR, listing each CDR3 protein once. Among 220,000 or so distinct CDR3 sequences listed, 65% were seen once. The material sequenced was sorted CD4+, CD8+, or CD8+CD57+ T cells (not recorded which) from PBMCs. The source of these receptors is a human donor with aplastic anemia. CDR3s include the opening cysteine and the closing phenylalanine or tryptophan. Each record gives: D gene, clone size, J gene, V gene, CDR3 DNA, CDR3 protein. D genes are given only for firm matches. Expanded clones are given a class, and other clones once, few, many or no size at all.

>TRBD1|-|TRBJ1-2|TRBV29-1
TGCAGCGTTGAAGATATCGGACAGGGGGCTGGCTACACCTTC
CSVEDIGQGAGYTF
>TRBD1|-|TRBJ2-7|TRBV11-3
TGTGCCAGCAGCCCACTCCGGGACAGGGGAGTCTACGAGCAGTACTTC
CASSPLRDRGVYEQYF
>TRBD2|-|TRBJ2-7|TRBV7-6
TGTGCCAGCAGCTTATTTGTAGCGGGAGAGGACGAGCAGTACTTC
CASSLFVAGEDEQYF
>-|-|TRBJ2-2|TRBV29-1
TGCAGCGTTGAAGATCGAGGGAGGAACACCGGGGAGCTGTTTTTT
CSVEDRGRNTGELFF
>-|-|TRBJ2-3|TRBV20-1
TGCAGTGCTAGAGATTGGACAGGGAGGGAATCAGATACGCAGTATTTT
CSARDWTGRESDTQYF
>-|-|TRBJ1-2|TRBV6-5
TGTGCCAGCAGCCAGACCACCCGAGGACGGTATGGCTACACCTTC
CASSQTTRGRYGYTF
>TRBD1|-|TRBJ2-7|TRBV24-1
TGTGCCACCAGTGACAGGGGGCGGGCTTTTGGGTGCGCCTACGAGCAGTACTTC
CATSDRGRAFGCAYEQYF
>-|few|TRBJ1-1|TRBV5-1
TGCGCCAGCAGGAGCGAGATAGGGCACACTGAAGCTTTCTTT
CASRSEIGHTEAFF
>-|-|TRBJ1-1|TRBV7-9
TGTGCCAGCAGCTCAGGGTTCGCGAACACTGAAGCTTTCTTT
CASSSGFANTEAFF
>-|many|TRBJ1-1|TRBV7-3
TGTGCCAGCAGTTTGGTGGGTGGAAACACTGAAGCTTTCTTT
CASSLVGGNTEAFF
>-|-|TRBJ1-3|TRBV2
TGTGCCAGCAGCTTGAAAGACAGAGCCTCTGGAAACACCATATATTTT
CASSLKDRASGNTIYF
>-|-|TRBJ2-1|TRBV7-9
TGTGCCAGCAGCCCCTTCAATGAGCAGTTCTTC
CASSPFNEQFF
>TRBD1|-|TRBJ2-1|TRBV3-1
TGTGCCAGCACCCAGGGGGCGGGACGTGAGCAGTTCTTC
CASTQGAGREQFF
>TRBD1|-|TRBJ2-7|TRBV2
TGTGCCAGCACCCACAGGGGGCAGTACGAGCAGTACTTC
CASTHRGQYEQYF
>-|many|TRBJ2-1|TRBV5-1
TGCGCCAGCGTCTCTGGGCGGGGAGGACTGTTCTTC
CASVSGRGGLFF
>TRBD2|-|TRBJ2-2|TRBV20-1
TGCAGTGCGCCACTAGCGGGAGGGCCGGCCGGGGAGCTGTTTTTT
CSAPLAGGPAGELFF
>TRBD2|-|TRBJ2-7|TRBV10-2
TGCGCCAGCAGTGAGTCGAAGCTAGCGGGAGGTTGGTACGAGCAGTACTTC
CASSESKLAGGWYEQYF
>TRBD1|-|TRBJ1-4|TRBV7-9
TGTGCCAGCAGCTTAGTTTCAGGGGGCGGCGAAAAACTGTTTTTT
CASSLVSGGGEKLFF
>-|-|TRBJ1-2|TRBV15
TGTGCCAGCTCTTCGATACGCGGGGGCGCAGGGTATGGCTACACCTTC
CASSSIRGGAGYGYTF
>TRBD1|once|TRBJ1-5|TRBV2
TGTGCCAGCAGCGGAAACAGGGGGTTGAGTCAGCCCCAGCATTTT
CASSGNRGLSQPQHF
>-|few|TRBJ2-2|TRBV9
TGTGCCAGCAGCGTAGAAGGACAAAGAACCGGGGAGCTGTTTTTT
CASSVEGQRTGELFF
>-|-|TRBJ1-1|TRBV15
TGTGCCACCAGCAGAGTGAACACTGAAGCTTTCTTT
CATSRVNTEAFF
>-|-|TRBJ1-5|TRBV7-8
TGTGCCAGCAGCTTAGGAGTTCGGGAAGTAGAGCATTTT
CASSLGVREVEHF
>-|-|TRBJ1-1|TRBV9
TGTGCCAGCAGCCAAGATATGGGAAGGTCTGAAGCTTTCTTT
CASSQDMGRSEAFF
>-|-|TRBJ2-1|TRBV7-6
TGTGCCAGCAGCCCTTCGGCGGGGCTTTACGGCAATGAGCAGTTCTTC
CASSPSAGLYGNEQFF
>-|-|TRBJ2-1|TRBV5-1
TGCGCCAGCAGCTTCTCACAGGGAGGTGAGAATGAGCAGTTCTTC
CASSFSQGGENEQFF
>-|-|TRBJ2-1|TRBV25-1
TGTGCCAGCAGTCTTGTGCAGGGGAAAATTTCAGAGCAGTTCTTC
CASSLVQGKISEQFF
>-|few|TRBJ2-1|TRBV2
TGTGCCAGCAAAGGTCAGGGTGTAGACAATGAGCAGTTCTTC
CASKGQGVDNEQFF
>-|many|TRBJ2-3|TRBV2
TGTGCCAGCAGTGAAGCGCTTTTTACAGATACGCAGTATTTT
CASSEALFTDTQYF
>-|-|TRBJ1-5|TRBV2
TGTGCCAGCAGGGGCGGGGGGCCGGGCAATCAGCCCCAGCATTTT
CASRGGGPGNQPQHF
>-|-|TRBJ1-5|TRBV10-3
TGTGCCAGTAAGGACGGTAATCAGCCCCAGCATTTT
CASKDGNQPQHF
>-|-|TRBJ1-3|TRBV10-3
TGTGCCATCAGTGACCACGACACCGGAAACACCATATATTTT
CAISDHDTGNTIYF
>TRBD1|once|TRBJ1-2|TRBV2
TGTGCCAGCAGTGAATCGGGACAGGGGGAGGGCTACACCTTC
CASSESGQGEGYTF
>-|-|TRBJ2-1|TRBV15
TGTGCCACCAGCCCCGACAGGTTGGAGGGGAGTGAGCAGTTCTTC
CATSPDRLEGSEQFF
>-|-|TRBJ2-5|TRBV14
TGTGCCAGCAGCCAAGGTCCCAGCGGTCAAGAGACCCAGTACTTC
CASSQGPSGQETQYF
>TRBD1|-|TRBJ2-1|TRBV7-9
TGTGCCAGCAGTCTGAGACAGGGCAATTACAATGAGCAGTTCTTC
CASSLRQGNYNEQFF
>-|-|TRBJ2-2|TRBV19
TGTGCCAGTAGTGTAACAGCCTCCCCACCGTTCGGGGAGCTGTTTTTT
CASSVTASPPFGELFF
>TRBD1|-|TRBJ2-1|TRBV15
TGTGCCACCAGCAGCTCCCGGGACAGGGGCAATGAGCAGTTCTTC
CATSSSRDRGNEQFF
>-|many|TRBJ2-7|TRBV9
TGTGCCAGCAGCCCCCGCCCGGGAGACAGGACCTCGCAGTACTTC
CASSPRPGDRTSQYF
>-|-|TRBJ2-2|TRBV11-2
TGTGCCAGCAGCTCCTCCGTGGAGCTGTTTTTT
CASSSSVELFF